One sample yielded the 24 T cell receptor beta chains listed below, sequenced in a study of OX40 agonist ivuxolimab in advanced cancers. TCRdb keeps only in-frame clones here, not all; method: immunoSEQ multiplex PCR. Counted here are roughly 26,000 clones, around 83% occurring once; the ten biggest clones make up about 15%. Source: CD4+ or CD8+ T cells sorted from blood, taken in a trial of the OX40 agonist ivuxolimab. The receptor source for this set is an adult with an advanced solid tumor such as melanoma, head and neck, liver or kidney cancer.

The chain couples TRBV5-4 to TRBJ2-7, with a weak D call TRBD2 (6 bases). The V end was cut by 3 bases, the J end by 3 bases, with 13 bases between. Germline V gene sequence: CDR1 SGHNT, CDR2 YYREEE (reference sequence). The CDR3 length is 14 residues. CDR3 nucleotide sequence: TGTGCCAGCAGCTCTCCGGGACTGGGCTACGAGCAGTACTTC. Its protein product is CASSSPGLGYEQYF. The complete variable domain, with remaining parts taken from reference TRBV5-4 and TRBJ2-7, reads ETGVTQSPTHLIKTRGQQVTLRCSSQSGHNTVSWYQQALGQGPQFIFQYYREEENGRGNFPPRFSGLQFPNYSSELNVNALELDDSALYLCASSSPGLGYEQYFGPGTRLTVT.

The genes are TRBV9 and TRBJ2-3; D not resolved. V was cut by 0 bases and J by 3 bases, with 8 bases left in between. The CDR3 is 14 residues long. Germline CDR1 and CDR2: SGDLS and YYNGEE. The CDR3 DNA reads as TGTGCCAGCAGCGTAGCTAAGGAGACAGATACGCAGTATTTT. This gives the protein CASSVAKETDTQYF.

For the CDR3, the DNA is TGTGCCAGCAGCTTCTCCAGCCTGAGAGGAAATGAGCAGTTCTTC. It encodes CASSFSSLRGNEQFF. This sequence joins TRBV11-2 and TRBJ2-1; D is unclear. Looked up from germline, CDR1 is SGHAT and CDR2 is FQNNGV. The CDR3 loop spans 15 amino acids. With 3 bases removed from V and 7 bases from J, the gap between germline ends came to 16 bases.

The chain has TRBV7-2 and TRBJ2-3; no definite D call. The CDR3 is 15 residues long. The V gene lost 7 bases and the J gene lost 0 bases, with 14 bases spanning the gap. Germline lookup yields CDR1 SGHTA and CDR2 FQGNSA. Here the CDR3 DNA reads TGTGCCAGCACTACGCGATTCGGTAGCACAGATACGCAGTATTTT. It encodes CASTTRFGSTDTQYF.

This clone has only a few counts. The gene calls are TRBV19 and TRBJ2-6, with D unclear. The CDR3 length is 16 residues. Germline V gives CDR1 LNHDA, CDR2 SQIVND (reference sequence). The V and J ends lost 1 base and 0 bases respectively, with 7 bases between them. This CDR3 is CASSIGWGSGANVLTF. CDR3 DNA sequence: TGTGCCAGTAGTATAGGTTGGGGCTCTGGGGCCAACGTCCTGACTTTC.

The chain uses TRBV5-4 and TRBJ1-2, with TRBD1 matching over 7 bases. V dropped 2 bases and J dropped 4; count of bases not matched to a gene: 8. Per the germline V gene, CDR1 is SGHNT and CDR2 is YYREEE (reference sequence). The CDR3 consists of 15 residues. The CDR3 spells CASSFGGGAGYGYTF. CDR3 nucleotide sequence: TGTGCCAGCAGCTTTGGAGGGGGCGCGGGCTATGGCTACACCTTC.

The chain is built from TRBV9 and TRBJ2-7; 7 nucleotides agree with TRBD2. The CDR3 has 15 amino acids. CDR1 and CDR2 from the germline V gene are SGDLS and YYNGEE. After removal of 0 bases from V and 0 bases from J, the junction contained 3 bases not matched to a gene. The CDR3 DNA reads as TGTGCCAGCAGCGTAGGACTAGCAAGCTCCTACGAGCAGTACTTC. The encoded protein is CASSVGLASSYEQYF.

This rearrangement joins TRBV27 to TRBJ1-6, with a weak D call TRBD1 (6 bases). This CDR3 is built from 15 residues. V lost 7 bases, J lost 7 bases, and 17 bases lay in between. Germline V gene data show CDR1 as MNHEY and CDR2 as SMNVEV (reference sequence). The CDR3, as DNA: TGTGCCAGCACCCTAGAGGGGACATTGAATTCACCCCTCCACTTT. It is translated as CASTLEGTLNSPLHF.

The chain is built from TRBV6-5 and TRBJ2-7; D remains ambiguous. Germline V lookup: CDR1 MNHEY, CDR2 SVGAGI. Trimming left V 0 bases short and J 0 bases short, with 6 bases between. The CDR3 has 14 amino acids. CDR3 residues: CASSYSISSYEQYF. DNA for the CDR3: TGTGCCAGCAGTTACTCGATTAGCTCCTACGAGCAGTACTTC.

J is TRBJ1-5 and V is TRBV7-8; D may be TRBD1 (5 bases). Trimming left V 5 bases short and J 0 bases short, with 17 bases between. CDR1 and CDR2 from the germline V gene are SGHVS and FQNEAQ. The CDR3 is 17 amino acids. CDR3 sequence reads: CASSLVGTRHSNQPQHF. CDR3 DNA: TGTGCCAGCAGCCTAGTGGGGACGAGGCATAGCAATCAGCCCCAGCATTTT.

A remark on this clone: At one of its ends the junction is not consistent with the germline gene, which may arise from a read error. The V call is TRBV29-1, the J call TRBJ2-7, with TRBD1 matching over 12 bases. The CDR3 totals 14 residues. CDR1 and CDR2 (germline): SQVTM, ANQGSEA. The CDR3 DNA reads TGCAGCGTAGAAGCCGGGACAGGGGGCTCCGAGCAGTACTTC. It translates to CSVEAGTGGSEQYF.

The V call is TRBV5-1, the J call TRBJ2-3; 8 nucleotides agree with TRBD2. The CDR3 covers 18 residues. The junction had 9 bases not matched to a gene; V was cut back by 0 bases and J by 0 bases. CDR1 and CDR2 (germline): SGHRS, YFSETQ. The CDR3 region has the DNA TGCGCCAGCAGCTTGGCGTCTAGCGGGCCCCCTAGCACAGATACGCAGTATTTT. Its translation is CASSLASSGPPSTDTQYF.

The rearrangement uses TRBV6-6 and TRBJ1-1; the D gene is possibly TRBD1 (5 bases). The CDR3 spans 13 residues. Deletions cut 4 bases from V and 7 bases from J, with 13 bases between. Germline CDR1 and CDR2: MNHNY and SVGAGI (reference sequence). The CDR3: CASSSQPGLEAFF. The CDR3 DNA reads TGTGCCAGCAGTTCGCAACCAGGGCTTGAAGCTTTCTTT.

The rearrangement uses TRBV11-3 and TRBJ2-2; a possible D gene is TRBD1 (6 bases). Trimming took off 5 bases at V and 5 bases at J, with 15 bases between the two ends. Germline-derived CDR1 and CDR2 are SGHNT and YENEEA. The CDR3 extends over 15 amino acids. Written as DNA, the CDR3 is TGTGCCAGCAGCCAGATCGATACAGGGACCGGGGAGCTGTTTTTT. Translated, it gives CASSQIDTGTGELFF.

This chain joins TRBV5-1 and TRBJ1-2; D is possibly TRBD1 (5 bases). CDR3 size: 14 residues. Germline CDR1 reads SGHRS; CDR2 reads YFSETQ. V shed 2 bases and J shed 2 bases, with 10 bases lying between them. CDR3 sequence: CASSLRTQNYGYTF. Written as DNA, the CDR3 is TGCGCCAGCAGCTTACGGACACAAAACTATGGCTACACCTTC.

V usage is TRBV5-1 and J usage is TRBJ2-2; 9 bases fit TRBD1. J lost 4 bases, V lost 4 bases, and 5 bases had no gene match. Germline V gene sequence: CDR1 SGHRS, CDR2 YFSETQ. The CDR3 is 15 residues long. The CDR3 coding sequence is TGCGCCAGCAGCCAAGGACAGGGGCGCACCGGGGAGCTGTTTTTT. It translates to CASSQGQGRTGELFF.

The chain couples TRBV9 to TRBJ1-3; D might be TRBD1 (5 bases). The V gene's germline CDR1 is SGDLS and CDR2 YYNGEE. The V end lost 1 base, the J end lost 2 bases, and 10 bases lay between the germline ends. This CDR3 comprises 15 residues. CDR3 nucleotides: TGTGCCAGCAGCGTAAGCGACAGTGCTGGAAACACCATATATTTT. Translating it yields CASSVSDSAGNTIYF.

The rearrangement uses TRBV2 and TRBJ2-7; unclear D gene. The CDR3 has 11 residues. Between the trimmed V and J ends, which lost 3 bases and 5 bases, there was a span of 5 bases. Germline V CDR1 and CDR2: SNHLY, FYNNEI. CDR3 bases: TGTGCCAGCAGTGAGTGGAACGAGCAGTACTTC. Residues: CASSEWNEQYF.

A few counts support this clone. At one end, the junction sequence differs from germline, possibly due to a read error. The CDR3 here is CASSISGTGELFF. CDR3 DNA sequence: TGTGCTAGCAGTATTAGCGGCACCGGGGAGCTGTTTTTT. The gene calls are TRBV7-7 and TRBJ2-2, with D possibly being TRBD2 (6 bases). This CDR3 region has 13 residues. CDR1 and CDR2 (germline): SSHAT, FNYEAQ (reference sequence).

J is TRBJ2-6 and V is TRBV27; D possibly uses TRBD1 or TRBD2 (5 bases each). The CDR3 covers 20 residues. Germline CDR1 and CDR2: MNHEY and SMNVEV (reference sequence). Trimming removed 3 bases at V and 0 bases at J, with 21 bases between. The CDR3 is CASSFTLGRIGNSGANVLTF. In DNA form, the CDR3 reads TGTGCCAGCAGTTTTACGTTGGGGCGCATCGGGAACTCTGGGGCCAACGTCCTGACTTTC.

This chain uses TRBV25-1 with TRBJ2-3; the D is unclear. The CDR3 extends over 12 amino acids. The ends were cut back, 8 bases at V and 2 bases at J, with 8 bases in the middle. The germline gives CDR1 MGHDK, CDR2 SYGVNS. CDR3 amino acids: CASAFSTDTQYF. The DNA of the CDR3 is TGTGCCAGCGCCTTCTCCACAGATACGCAGTATTTT. The complete variable domain, with remaining parts taken from reference TRBV25-1 and TRBJ2-3, reads EADIYQTPRYLVIGTGKKITLECSQTMGHDKMYWYQQDPGMELHLIHYSYGVNSTEKGDLSSESTVSRIRTEHFPLTLESARPSHTSQYLCASAFSTDTQYFGPGTRLTVL.

The chain links TRBV30 to TRBJ2-3; tentatively, D is TRBD2 (6 bases). The CDR3 spans 14 residues. V lost 7 bases to trimming and J lost 0 bases, with 14 bases between them. Germline V gene lookup returns CDR1 GTSNPN and CDR2 SVGIG (reference sequence). The CDR3 protein is CALRTTSSTDTQYF. The CDR3 nucleotides read TGTGCCTTACGGACTACCAGTAGCACAGATACGCAGTATTTT. Drawing the rest from reference TRBV30 and TRBJ2-3, the complete variable domain is SQTIHQWPATLVQPVGSPLSLECTVEGTSNPNLYWYRQAAGRGLQLLFYSVGIGQISSEVPQNLSASRPQDRQFILSSKKLLLSDSGFYLCALRTTSSTDTQYFGPGTRLTVL.

This chain joins TRBV6-6 and TRBJ2-7; either TRBD1 or TRBD2 may supply D (5 bases each). This CDR3 has 13 amino acids. The V gene lost 7 bases and the J gene lost 2 bases, with 12 bases spanning the gap. Germline assignment: CDR1 MNHNY and CDR2 SVGAGI (reference sequence). This CDR3 is CASTRDATYEQYF. The CDR3 DNA reads as TGTGCCAGCACCAGGGACGCTACCTACGAGCAGTACTTC.

J is TRBJ1-6 and V is TRBV6-4; D unclear. CDR3 size: 14 residues. The germline V and J ends were trimmed by 3 bases and 7 bases, with 10 bases remaining between them. Germline V gene lookup returns CDR1 MRHNA and CDR2 SNTAGT. The CDR3 loop reads CASSEVAVNSPLHF. CDR3 coding DNA: TGTGCCAGCAGTGAGGTGGCGGTAAATTCACCCCTCCACTTT.